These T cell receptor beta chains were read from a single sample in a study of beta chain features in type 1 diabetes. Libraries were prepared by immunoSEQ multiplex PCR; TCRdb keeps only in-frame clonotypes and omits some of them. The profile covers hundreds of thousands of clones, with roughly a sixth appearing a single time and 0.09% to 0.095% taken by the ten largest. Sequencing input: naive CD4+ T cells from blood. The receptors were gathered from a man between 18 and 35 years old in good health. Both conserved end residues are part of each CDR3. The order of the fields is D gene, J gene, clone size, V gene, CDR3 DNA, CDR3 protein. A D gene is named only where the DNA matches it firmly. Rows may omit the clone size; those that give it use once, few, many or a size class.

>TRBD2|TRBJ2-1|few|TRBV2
TGTGCCAGCAGTTCAGTAGCGGGGAAGTACAATGAGCAGTTCTTC
CASSSVAGKYNEQFF
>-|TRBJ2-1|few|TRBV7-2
TGTGCCAGCAGCTTAGTCCCTCCGGGGGTCGTTGCCACTGAGCAGTTCTTC
CASSLVPPGVVATEQFF
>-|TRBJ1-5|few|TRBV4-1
TGCGCCAGCAGCCAAGATACAGGGTATGCCTACAATCAGCCCCAGCATTTT
CASSQDTGYAYNQPQHF
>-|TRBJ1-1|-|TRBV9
TGTGCCAGCAGCGGATCCGGGACGGGGAACACTGAAGCTTTCTTT
CASSGSGTGNTEAFF
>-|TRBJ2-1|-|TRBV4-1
TGCGCCAGCAGCCAGTTGGTCCCCGTGAGGCAGTTCTTC
CASSQLVPVRQFF
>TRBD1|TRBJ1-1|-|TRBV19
TGTGCCAGCCGGGACAGGCAGAACACTGAAGCTTTCTTT
CASRDRQNTEAFF
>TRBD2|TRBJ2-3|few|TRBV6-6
TGTGCCAGCAGTTACTCGGAGCGGGAGATGGATACGCAGTATTTT
CASSYSEREMDTQYF
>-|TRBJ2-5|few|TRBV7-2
TGTGCCAGCAGCTTAAATGATGGGACCCAGTACTTC
CASSLNDGTQYF
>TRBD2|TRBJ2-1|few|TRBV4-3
TGCGCCAGCAGCCAAGTGACCAGCGGGAGCCGGCATGAGCAGTTCTTC
CASSQVTSGSRHEQFF
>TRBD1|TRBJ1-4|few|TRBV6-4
TGTGCCAGCAGTCTGACAGGGGGCAATGAAAAACTGTTTTTT
CASSLTGGNEKLFF
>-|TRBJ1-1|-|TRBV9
TGTGCCAGCAGGAGGCTCGGCACTGAAGCTTTCTTT
CASRRLGTEAFF
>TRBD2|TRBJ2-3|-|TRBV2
TGTGCCAGCAGTGACGGCCTTGGGAGGGGTAATACGCAGTATTTT
CASSDGLGRGNTQYF
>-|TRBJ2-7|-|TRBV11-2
TGTGCCAGCAGCCGAGAAGGTTACAAGCAATACGAGCAGTACTTC
CASSREGYKQYEQYF
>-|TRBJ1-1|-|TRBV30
TGTGCCTGCCCGGGGCGGGGCGGGAGGCCTGAAGCTTTCTTT
CACPGRGGRPEAFF
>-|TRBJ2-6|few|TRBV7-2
TGTGCCAGCAGCCTCAGTGTACAGGCTGGGGCCAACGTCCTGACTTTC
CASSLSVQAGANVLTF
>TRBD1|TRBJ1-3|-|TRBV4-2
TGTGCCAGCAGCCAAGTGGGGACAGGGGGTCGGAATGGAAACACCATATATTTT
CASSQVGTGGRNGNTIYF
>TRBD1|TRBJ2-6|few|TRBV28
TGTGCCAGCAGCACCGGGACAGTCGGGGCCAACGTCCTGACTTTC
CASSTGTVGANVLTF
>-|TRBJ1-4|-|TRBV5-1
TGCGCCAGCAGCCGGGAAAAACTGTTTTTT
CASSREKLFF
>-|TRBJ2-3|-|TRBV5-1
TGCGCCAGCAGTCCGCTAGCGACTAGCACAGATACGCAGTATTTT
CASSPLATSTDTQYF
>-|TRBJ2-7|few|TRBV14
TGTGCCAGCAGCCAACACTACGAGCAGTACTTC
CASSQHYEQYF
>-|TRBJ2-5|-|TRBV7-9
TGTGCCAGCAGCTTAGACAGCCAAGAGACCCAGTACTTC
CASSLDSQETQYF
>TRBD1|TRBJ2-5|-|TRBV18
TGTGCCAGCTCACAGACAGGGGGCCAAGAGACCCAGTACTTC
CASSQTGGQETQYF
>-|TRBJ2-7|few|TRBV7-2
TGTGCCAGCAGCTTACACCCCCCCTACGAGCAGTACTTC
CASSLHPPYEQYF
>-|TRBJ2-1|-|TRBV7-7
TGTGCCAGCAGCTTAATACTAGGAGCCACATACAATGAGCAGTTCTTC
CASSLILGATYNEQFF
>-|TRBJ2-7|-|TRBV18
TGTGCCAGCTCACCGGCAGGGGCAACCTACGAGCAGTACTTC
CASSPAGATYEQYF
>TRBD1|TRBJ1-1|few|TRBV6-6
TGTGCCAGCAGTTACGGGACAGGGTCCACTGAAGCTTTCTTT
CASSYGTGSTEAFF
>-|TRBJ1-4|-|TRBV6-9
TGTGCCAGCAGTTACAGGGATAATGAAAAACTGTTTTTT
CASSYRDNEKLFF
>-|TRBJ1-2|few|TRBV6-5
TGTGCCAGCAGTTACTCCTCCGGCCGATACACCTTC
CASSYSSGRYTF
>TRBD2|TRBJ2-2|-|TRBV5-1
TGCGCCAGCAGCTTGAGAGCGGGAGGGGTGAACACCGGGGAGCTGTTTTTT
CASSLRAGGVNTGELFF
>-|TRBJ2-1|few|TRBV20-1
TGCAGTTGGAAACTACACAATGAGCAGTTCTTC
CSWKLHNEQFF
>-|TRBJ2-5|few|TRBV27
TGTGCCAGCAGGAGCAGCGGCCAAGAGACCCAGTACTTC
CASRSSGQETQYF
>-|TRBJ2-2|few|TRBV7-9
TGTGCCAGCAGCTTAAGGACAGCGAACACCGGGGAGCTGTTTTTT
CASSLRTANTGELFF
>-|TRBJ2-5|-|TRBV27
TGTGCCAGCAACCCTCAAGAGACCCAGTACTTC
CASNPQETQYF
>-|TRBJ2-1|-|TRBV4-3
TGCGCCAGCAGCCAAGAACTAGCATTTGAGCAGTTCTTC
CASSQELAFEQFF
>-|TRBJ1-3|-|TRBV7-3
TGTGCCAGCTCCCCAGCAGGCAGCTCTGGAAACACCATATATTTT
CASSPAGSSGNTIYF
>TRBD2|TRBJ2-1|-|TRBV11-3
TGTGCCAGCAGCTTACCAACTAGCGGGACTAATGAGCAGTTCTTC
CASSLPTSGTNEQFF
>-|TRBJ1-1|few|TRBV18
TGTGCCAGCTCCCCCCGTCTTGAGGGCGCGGAAGCTTTCTTT
CASSPRLEGAEAFF
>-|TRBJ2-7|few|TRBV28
TGTGCCAGCAACCGGGTCCCGGGGGAGCAGTACTTC
CASNRVPGEQYF
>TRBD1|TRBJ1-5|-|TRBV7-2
TGTGCCAGCAGCTTAGAGGACAGGCGAGGTCAGCCCCAGCATTTT
CASSLEDRRGQPQHF
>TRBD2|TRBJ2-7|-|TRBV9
TGTGCCAGCAGCGCAGGACTAGCGGGACTTGCCTACGAGCAGTACTTC
CASSAGLAGLAYEQYF
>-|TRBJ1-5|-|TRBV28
TGTGCCAGCAGTCTCCCCCAAATAGGCAATCAGCCCCAGCATTTT
CASSLPQIGNQPQHF
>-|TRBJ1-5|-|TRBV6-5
TGTGCCAGCAGTCTAGGGAGGCTCTTCAATCAGCCCCAGCATTTT
CASSLGRLFNQPQHF
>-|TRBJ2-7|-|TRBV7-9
TGTGCCAGCAGCTATTCCAATGACAGGACCTACGAGCAGTACTTC
CASSYSNDRTYEQYF
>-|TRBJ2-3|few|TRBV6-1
TGTGCCAGCAGTGGCCGGGTAACCACAGATACGCAGTATTTT
CASSGRVTTDTQYF
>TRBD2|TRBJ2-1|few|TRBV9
TGTGCCAGCAGCGTAACTAGCGGGAGTGCCGGGCAGTTCTTC
CASSVTSGSAGQFF
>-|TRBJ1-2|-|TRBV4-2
TGTGCCAGCAGCCAAGATCTTTTAGAGTACAACTATGGCTACACCTTC
CASSQDLLEYNYGYTF
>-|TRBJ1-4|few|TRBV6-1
TGTGCCAGCAGCCCCGGGACGGTTGAAAAACTGTTTTTT
CASSPGTVEKLFF
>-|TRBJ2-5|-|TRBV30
TGTGCCTGGACAGGCAGAAGTCAAGAGACCCAGTACTTC
CAWTGRSQETQYF
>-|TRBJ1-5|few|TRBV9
TGTGCCAGCAGCCCAGCGGGACGGATCAATCAGCCCCAGCATTTT
CASSPAGRINQPQHF
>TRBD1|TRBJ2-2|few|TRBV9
TGTGCCAGCAGCCCGACAGGGTCCGGGGAGCTGTTTTTT
CASSPTGSGELFF
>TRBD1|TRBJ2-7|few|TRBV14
TGTGCCAGCAGCCAAGTGAGACAGGGGGCTTCCCCCTACGAGCAGTACTTC
CASSQVRQGASPYEQYF
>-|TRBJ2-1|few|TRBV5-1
TGCGCCAGCGGGGAATTACGGAGTGAGCAGTTCTTC
CASGELRSEQFF
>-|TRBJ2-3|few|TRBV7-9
TGTGCCAGCGCCCCCTTGGGAGGTGTCACAGATACGCAGTATTTT
CASAPLGGVTDTQYF
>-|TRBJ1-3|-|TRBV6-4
TGTGCCAGCAGTGGGGGAAACACCATATATTTT
CASSGGNTIYF
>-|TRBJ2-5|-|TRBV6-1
TGTGCCAGCAAGAAATCTGGGGGCGAGACCCAGTACTTC
CASKKSGGETQYF
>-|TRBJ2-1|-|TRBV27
TGTGCCAGCAGCATCGAGGGCTACAATGAGCAGTTCTTC
CASSIEGYNEQFF
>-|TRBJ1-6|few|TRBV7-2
TGTGCCAGCAGCTTAATTTTGGAGAACTCACCCCTCCACTTT
CASSLILENSPLHF
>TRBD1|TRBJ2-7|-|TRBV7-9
TGTGCCAGCAGCTATTATGACAGGGCATCCTACGAGCAGTACTTC
CASSYYDRASYEQYF
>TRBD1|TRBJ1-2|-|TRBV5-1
TGCGCCAGCAGCCGGGGACAGGTCTATGGCTACACCTTC
CASSRGQVYGYTF